This T cell receptor beta chain was recovered during a study of T cell repertoires in cytomegalovirus infection (dated by TCRdb to the late 2010s). Concerning the study at large: The HLA type of each donor mattered for the analysis, because public TCR beta signatures pointed to carriage of CMV infection along with the matching HLA type.

This clonotype was seen ten or more times. This receptor's antigen is unknown. Per-nucleotide qualities are absent, and no much larger clonotype sits a single base away. Sequencing was carried out with an Illumina HiSeq 1500. The public reads were reprocessed in TCRdb via fastp at Q25 and MiXCR, keeping in-frame beta chains. Under each unique CDR3 protein, matching rows form one entry showing the most common genes and DNA. The sample includes about 210,000 distinct CDR3 sequences, with around 6.2% observed a single time. The ten largest clones add up to about 6.3% of the sample. The investigation overall reported the following: In both this cohort and an independent roughly 400-donor cohort, the cumulative frequency of public TCR beta family members distinguished carriers of CMV infection plus the relevant HLA type. The ex vivo response was dominated by HLA-C-restricted CMV-specific TCR beta clonotypes, which also provided the single most frequent clonotype in two of eight donors.

The germline V gene (reference sequence) provides CDR1 DFQATT and CDR2 SNEGSKA. The V and J ends are trimmed by 1 base and 7 bases, leaving 20 bases between them. Inclusive of the bounding cysteine and phenylalanine, the CDR3 is 15 residues long. Only the CDR3 part of the read is kept: 45 bases, read in frame from the first base. The receptor's source is a human donor in good health (CMV status not recorded). Some clones in this sample may be carry-over from other donors' samples. This sequence uses TRBV20-1 and TRBJ2-7, with the identity of the D gene unclear. Sequencing input: PBMCs. The DNA sequence follows: TGCAGTGCTAGAGGCCCCCAGTCGCTATGGGGAGAGCAGTACTTC. The encoded protein is CSARGPQSLWGEQYF.